This TCR beta chain comes out of a study of T cell changes during pregnancy in multiple sclerosis. The assay was immunoSEQ multiplex PCR, and TCRdb's table has in-frame clones only and misses some. The sample gives 91,000 or so clones, roughly 92% of which show up once; approximately 2% is in the top ten. The CDR3 length is 15 residues. Trimming pared 2 bases from V and 8 bases from J, leaving 16 bases between. In germline, CDR1 is SGHTA, CDR2 FQGNSA. The sequencing here drew on peripheral blood, taken after pregnancy. This sequence was found in a female donor with multiple sclerosis, enrolled in a pregnancy study. The genes are TRBV7-2 and TRBJ2-1, with unresolved D. The CDR3 sequence is CASSLRGFGGDEQFF. As DNA, the CDR3 is TGTGCCAGCAGCTTACGAGGCTTTGGTGGCGATGAGCAGTTCTTC.